The TCR beta chain described here comes from a study of vaccination and CD4 T cells after COVID-19 (dated by TCRdb to between 2021 and 2024). Notes on the research overall: Six males and four females were included in the convalescent cohort, with two Hispanic individuals, seven Caucasians, two Asians and one multiracial person represented. Participants got two doses of the Pfizer-BioNTech BNT162b2 vaccine (n=8) or two doses of the Moderna mRNA-1273 vaccine (n=2). Post-COVID blood samples were collected from convalescent patients a median of around 96 days after diagnosis, with a range of roughly 30 to 170 days. The time from the second vaccine dose to post-vaccine blood sampling had a median of roughly 70 days and ranged from roughly 13 to 241 days. For stimulating the cultures, overlapping spike peptide pools were used, derived from SARS-CoV-2 as well as from the common cold coronaviruses HCoV-NL63, HCoV-OC43 and HCoV-229E. In control cultures, a CEFX viral epitope pool was used as positive control, an HIV-1 Nef peptide pool was used as negative control, or no peptide was added. In around 10 COVID-19 convalescent patients and a handful of infection-naive healthy vaccine recipients, researchers compared the spike-specific CD4+ TCR repertoire from before mRNA vaccination with the repertoire from after. An earlier paper using these donors assessed, at the TCR clonotype level, memory CD4+ T cell crossreactivity between SARS-CoV-2 and common cold coronavirus spike proteins.

According to the study, the label for this sample's treatment or condition signals: roughly 11-day PBMC culture with coronavirus spike peptide pools or control peptides (ViraFEST assay). CD4+ T cells from unexposed donors were collected before the COVID-19 pandemic (2011-2018). To expand antigen-specific T cells with peptide pools and then pick out the expanded clonotypes through TCR sequencing, the study relied on the ViraFEST assay. PBMCs were cultured at around 2 million per well in IMDM supplemented with around 5.5% human AB serum and 9 to 10 IU/ml IL-2, with approximately 11 ug/ml peptide pools added. Half of the culture medium was replaced with fresh IL-2-containing medium on days 3 and 7. After 9 to 10 days of culture, CD4+ T cells were isolated by negative selection using the EasySep CD4+ T cell isolation kit. As cell numbers permitted, CD4+ T cells from unexposed donors were tested for reactivity to SARS-CoV-2 S and N and to four common cold coronavirus spike pools. Ficoll-Paque Plus gradient centrifugation was used to isolate PBMCs from whole blood, and the isolated PBMCs were then either used fresh or cryopreserved at -140C. Each culture condition was generally run in triplicate wells. Leukapheresis product for the unexposed donors was bought commercially.

To prepare the library, PCR was applied. DNA from cultured CD4+ T cells underwent TCR sequencing with the Oncomine TCR Beta short-read assay at the Johns Hopkins FTIC core. Genomic DNA was extracted from the cultured CD4+ T cells with the QIAamp micro DNA kit. Oncomine TCR Beta libraries from cultured CD4+ T cells were pooled with unique dual indexes and sequenced on an Illumina iSeq 100. Regarding the original processing steps: Non-productive sequences were filtered out, and CDR3s that did not start with C, did not end with F or W, or were shorter than 7 amino acids were discarded. Antigen-specific clonotypes were identified with the MANAFEST web application by comparing peptide-stimulated wells with reference and other culture wells. An FDR below 0.05, an odds ratio above 5, and a productive frequency above 0.1% in at least two of three replicate wells were required for clones to be considered positive. Cross-reactive clonotypes were defined as significantly expanded in both SARS-CoV-2 spike wells and at least one common cold coronavirus spike condition. Similarity between CDR3 sequences was evaluated in R version 3.6.1 using Levenshtein distances (stringdist) and unrooted phylogenetic trees (ape). TCRdb ran its own pipeline on the public reads, namely fastp trimming at Q25 and MiXCR clone calling, and kept in-frame beta chains. Entries are consolidated by CDR3 protein sequence, retaining the most common genes and DNA. TCRdb's processing, not the authors', yielded these V and J calls. This sample holds about 10,000 distinct CDR3 sequences; about 35% were observed only once. The top ten hold approximately 15% of the sample.

From its cysteine to its phenylalanine, the CDR3 spans 13 amino acids. Only CDR3 DNA is held: 39 bases, read in frame from base 1. Sequences MNHEY (CDR1) and SVGAGI (CDR2) are obtained from the germline V gene. V ends up 4 bases short and J 5 bases short, with an unmatched junction base count of 2. Paper-wide results and their limitations: In convalescent patients, a median roughly 87% of post-vaccine SARS-CoV-2-reactive clones were detected only after vaccination, and vaccine-specific priming was suggested by this finding. Relatively few convalescent patients were included in the study, and early timepoints after natural infection were not analyzed. Although the median number of SARS-CoV-2-reactive clonotypes went up from roughly 19 after infection to 38 after vaccination, the increase was not significant. In convalescent patients, nearly all vaccine-specific clones (304 of 307) were found to be mono-reactive for SARS-CoV-2 spike rather than cross-reactive with common cold coronaviruses.

The sample holds a few counts of this clonotype. Its antigen is still unknown. No per-base quality is available; no much larger clone lies one base away. This sequence was found in a human donor in good health. The receptor chain draws on TRBV6-5 and TRBJ2-5; 9 bases in the junction line up with TRBD1. Sequencing input: CD4+ T cells from blood, cultured in vitro. The CDR3 loop reads CASSSDRGETQYF. In nucleotide form, the sequence is TGTGCCAGCAGTTCTGACAGGGGGGAGACCCAGTACTTC.